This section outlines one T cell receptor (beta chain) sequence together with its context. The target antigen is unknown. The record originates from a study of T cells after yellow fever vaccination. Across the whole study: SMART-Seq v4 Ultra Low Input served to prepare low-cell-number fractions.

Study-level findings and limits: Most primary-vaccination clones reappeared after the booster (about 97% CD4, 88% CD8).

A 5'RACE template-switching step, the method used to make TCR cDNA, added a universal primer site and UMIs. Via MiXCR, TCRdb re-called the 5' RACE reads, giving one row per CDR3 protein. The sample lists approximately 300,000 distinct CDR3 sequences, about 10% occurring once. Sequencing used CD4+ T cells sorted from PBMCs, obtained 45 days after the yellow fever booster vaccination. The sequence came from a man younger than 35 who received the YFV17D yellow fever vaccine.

The CDR3 region is CASRVRGRDEKLFF. CDR3 nucleotides: TGTGCCAGTCGCGTCAGGGGGCGCGATGAAAAACTGTTTTTT. The rearrangement uses TRBV19 and TRBJ1-4; TRBD1 agrees at 8 bases. Germline-derived CDR1 and CDR2 are LNHDA and SQIVND (reference sequence). V was pared by 8 bases and J by 6 bases, with 8 bases of the junction left unmatched. The CDR3 is 14 amino acids. Together with reference TRBV19 and TRBJ1-4, the CDR3 gives the full variable domain: DGGITQSPKYLFRKEGQNVTLSCEQNLNHDAMYWYRQDPGQGLRLIYYSQIVNDFQKGDIAEGYSVSREKKESFPLTVTSAQKNPTAFYLCASRVRGRDEKLFFGSGTQLSVL.